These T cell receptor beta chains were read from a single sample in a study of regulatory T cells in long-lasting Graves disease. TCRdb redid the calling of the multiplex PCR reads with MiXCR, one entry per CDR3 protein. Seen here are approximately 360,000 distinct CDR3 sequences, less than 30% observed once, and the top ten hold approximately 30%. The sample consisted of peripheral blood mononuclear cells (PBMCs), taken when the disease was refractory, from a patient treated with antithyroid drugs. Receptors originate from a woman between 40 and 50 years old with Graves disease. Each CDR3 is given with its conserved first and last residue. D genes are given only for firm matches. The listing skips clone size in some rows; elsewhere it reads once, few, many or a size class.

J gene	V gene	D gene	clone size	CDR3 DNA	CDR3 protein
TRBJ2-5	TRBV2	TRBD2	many	TGTGCCAGCAGCCTACTAGCGGGGGTAGGAGAGACCCAGTACTTC	CASSLLAGVGETQYF
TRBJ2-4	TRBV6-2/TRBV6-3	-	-	TGTGCCAGCAGTTACTCGTCTTGGACCAAAAACATTCAGTACTTC	CASSYSSWTKNIQYF
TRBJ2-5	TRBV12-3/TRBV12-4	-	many	TGTGCCAGCAGTTTAGTCCGAGCGGAAGAGACCCAGTACTTC	CASSLVRAEETQYF
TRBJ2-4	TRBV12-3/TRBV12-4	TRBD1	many	TGTGCCAGCAGTCGGACAGGGGTCGGAAACATTCAGTACTTC	CASSRTGVGNIQYF
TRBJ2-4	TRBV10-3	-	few	TGTGCCATCAGCGTTGGCGTGGGGGGGCCGGCCAAAAACATTCAGTACTTC	CAISVGVGGPAKNIQYF
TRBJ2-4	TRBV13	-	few	TGTGCCAGCAGCTCCGGGCCCGGGGAGGCCAAAAACATTCAGTACTTC	CASSSGPGEAKNIQYF
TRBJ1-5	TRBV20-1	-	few	TGCAGTGCTAGTTTGAAGTCAAGCAATCAGCCCCAGCATTTT	CSASLKSSNQPQHF
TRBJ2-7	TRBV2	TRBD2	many	TGTGCCAGCAGTGGAAGTATACTAAGCGGGAGTTACTACGAGCAGTACTTC	CASSGSILSGSYYEQYF
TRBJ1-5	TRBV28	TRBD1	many	TGTGCCAGCAGCCACTGGGACAGTCGGAATCAGCCCCAGCATTTT	CASSHWDSRNQPQHF
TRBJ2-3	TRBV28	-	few	TGTGCCAGCAGTTTTTTTGATACGCAGTATTTT	CASSFFDTQYF
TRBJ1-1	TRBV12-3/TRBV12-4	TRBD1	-	TGTGCCAGCAGCCGGGACAGGGCTTCCCTTGAAGCTTTCTTT	CASSRDRASLEAFF
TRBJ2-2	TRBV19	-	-	TGTGCCAGTCGTTGGGGCCAAAACACCGGGGAGCTGTTTTTT	CASRWGQNTGELFF
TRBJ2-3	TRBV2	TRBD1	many	TGTGCCAGAGACAGGGGAACAGATACGCAGTATTTT	CARDRGTDTQYF
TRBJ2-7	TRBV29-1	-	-	TGCAGCGTTGACGAGGGTCTGGGGGAGCAGTACTTC	CSVDEGLGEQYF
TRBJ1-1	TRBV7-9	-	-	TGTGCCAGCAGCCCAAGACTTAACTTT	CASSPRLNF
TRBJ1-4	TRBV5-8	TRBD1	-	TGTGCCAGCAGCAAAAGGGACAGGGGGCTGGAAAAACTGTTTTTT	CASSKRDRGLEKLFF
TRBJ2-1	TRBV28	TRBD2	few	TGTGCCAGCCGCGCGTTAACGGGAGGTTCTTTGAATGAGCAGTTCTTC	CASRALTGGSLNEQFF
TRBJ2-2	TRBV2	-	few	TGTGCCAGCAAAACACAGGGAGGCACCGGGGGGCTGTTTTTT	CASKTQGGTGGLFF
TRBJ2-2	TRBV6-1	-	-	TGTGCCAGCAGGGGGGGACTTGGCACCGGGGAGCTGTTTTTT	CASRGGLGTGELFF
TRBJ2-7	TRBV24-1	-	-	TGTGCCACCAGTGATTTGAGCCGATCGTGGAGCCAGGACGAGCAGTACTTC	CATSDLSRSWSQDEQYF
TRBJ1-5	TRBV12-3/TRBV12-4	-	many	TGTGCCAGCAATACAGGAACTCAGCCCCAGCATTTT	CASNTGTQPQHF
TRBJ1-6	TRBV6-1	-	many	TGTGCCAGCAGTGACCCCTGGGGAGGTCTCGCTTCACCCCTCCACTTT	CASSDPWGGLASPLHF
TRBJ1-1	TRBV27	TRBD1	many	TGTGCCAGCAGTTCCCGGACAGGGAGGGTGGGAGCTTTCTTT	CASSSRTGRVGAFF
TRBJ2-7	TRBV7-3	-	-	TGTGCCAGCAGCCCGGATCAGGGCCCCTACGAGCAGTACTTC	CASSPDQGPYEQYF
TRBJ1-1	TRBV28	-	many	TGTGCCAGCACCGCTGGGATGAACACTGAAGCTTTCTTT	CASTAGMNTEAFF
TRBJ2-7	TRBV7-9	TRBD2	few	TGTGCCAGCAGCTTAGCTTTCGGGGGGATATACTACGAGCAGTACTTC	CASSLAFGGIYYEQYF
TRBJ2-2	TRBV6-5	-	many	TGTGCCAGCAGTTACTTTGCAGGCCCGGGCGGGGAGCTGTTTTTT	CASSYFAGPGGELFF
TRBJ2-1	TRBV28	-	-	TGTGCCAGCAAAAACCACCCACAGGGCGGGAATAATTGTGAGCAGTTCTTC	CASKNHPQGGNNCEQFF
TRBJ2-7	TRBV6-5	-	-	TGTGCCAGCAGTTTTAGGCAGGACTACGAGCAGTACTTC	CASSFRQDYEQYF
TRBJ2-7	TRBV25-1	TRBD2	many	TGTGCCAGCAGTAATGGGCTTCTAGCGGGACGACGTTACGAGCAGTACTTC	CASSNGLLAGRRYEQYF
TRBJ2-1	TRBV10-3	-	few	TGTGCCTCCGGGGCTACATGGGGTGAGCAGTTCTTC	CASGATWGEQFF
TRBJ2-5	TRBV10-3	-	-	TGTGCCATCAGCGTATGGACAGCTCAAGAGACCCAGCACTTC	CAISVWTAQETQHF
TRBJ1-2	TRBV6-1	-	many	TGTGCCAGCAGTCCTTCCTTTTATGGCTACACCTTC	CASSPSFYGYTF
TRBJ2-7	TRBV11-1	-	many	TGTGCCAGCAGCCGCAGCGGCTCCTACGAGCAGTACTTC	CASSRSGSYEQYF
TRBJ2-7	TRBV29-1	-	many	TGCAGCGTTGTGGACAGCAACTACGAGCAGTACTTC	CSVVDSNYEQYF
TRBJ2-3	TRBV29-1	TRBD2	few	TGCAGCGTTGTAACTAGCGGGAGACCAGATACGCAGTATTTT	CSVVTSGRPDTQYF
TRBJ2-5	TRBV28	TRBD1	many	TGTGCCAGCAGTTTGGTTCCGGCAGGGGGCAGGAAGACCCAGTACTTC	CASSLVPAGGRKTQYF
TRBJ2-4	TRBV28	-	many	TGTGCCAGCAGTTTGTCTTTCGGGACTGATATCAGGAACATTCAGTACTTC	CASSLSFGTDIRNIQYF
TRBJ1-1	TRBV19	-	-	TGTGCCAGTAGTAGGGGACGGGACATTTTCACTGAAGCTTTCTTT	CASSRGRDIFTEAFF
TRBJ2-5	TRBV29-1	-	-	TGCAGCGTTGACAGGGCCCAAGAGACCCAGTACTTC	CSVDRAQETQYF
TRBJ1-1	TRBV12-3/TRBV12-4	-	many	TGTGCCAGCAGTTTATTCGAAACAGGGAACACTGAAGCTTTCTTT	CASSLFETGNTEAFF
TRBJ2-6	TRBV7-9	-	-	TGTGCCAGCGACTCCCCAGTTAAGTCCAACGTCCTGACTTTC	CASDSPVKSNVLTF
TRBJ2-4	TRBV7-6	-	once	TGTGCGTCGGGAGCGGGCGGCATTCAGTACTTC	CASGAGGIQYF
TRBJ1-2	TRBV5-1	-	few	TGCGCCAGCAGCTTGGCTCCAAGGCTCCGGATAGATGGCTACACCTTC	CASSLAPRLRIDGYTF
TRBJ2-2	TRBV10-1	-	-	TGCGCCAGCAGTGAGTCTGGAAGGGGAAGGGTCACCGGGGAGCTGTTTTTT	CASSESGRGRVTGELFF
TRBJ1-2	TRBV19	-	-	TGTGCCAGTAGTATAGGACAGAGCCAACTATATGGCTACACCTTC	CASSIGQSQLYGYTF
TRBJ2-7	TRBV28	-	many	TGTGCCAGCAGTTTGAAAAGAGAGCAGTACTTC	CASSLKREQYF
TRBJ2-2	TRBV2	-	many	TGTGCCAGCGGCCCCTACACCGGGGAGCTGTTTTTT	CASGPYTGELFF